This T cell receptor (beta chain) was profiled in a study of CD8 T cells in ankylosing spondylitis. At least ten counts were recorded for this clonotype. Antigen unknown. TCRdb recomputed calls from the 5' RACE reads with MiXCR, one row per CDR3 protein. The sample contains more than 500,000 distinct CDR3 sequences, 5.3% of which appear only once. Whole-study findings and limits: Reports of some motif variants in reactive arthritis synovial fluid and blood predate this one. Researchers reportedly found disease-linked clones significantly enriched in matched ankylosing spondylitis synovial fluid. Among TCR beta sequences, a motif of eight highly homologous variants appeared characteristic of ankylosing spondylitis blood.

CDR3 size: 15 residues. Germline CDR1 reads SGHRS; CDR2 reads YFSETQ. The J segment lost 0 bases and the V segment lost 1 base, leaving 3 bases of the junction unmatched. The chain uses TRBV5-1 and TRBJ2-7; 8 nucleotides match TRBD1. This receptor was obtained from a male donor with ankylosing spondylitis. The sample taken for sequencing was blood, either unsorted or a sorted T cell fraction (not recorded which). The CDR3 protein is CASSLSGQDSYEQYF. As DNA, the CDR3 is TGCGCCAGCAGCTTGTCGGGACAGGACTCCTACGAGCAGTACTTC.